Listed here is a single TCR beta chain. The sample is drawn from a study of blood T cell repertoires in COVID-19. Study details: COVID-19 samples collected from the United States, Italy and Spain covered acute and convalescent phases.

Per the original methods: How many nucleated cells were present was estimated from reference gene primer amplification. TCRdb's copy holds only in-frame clones and misses some; the assay was immunoSEQ multiplex PCR. V, J and clone size derive from that table, while D and trimming were established from the DNA sequence. The sample holds about 430,000 clones, 88% seen once. Before they entered the study, exposed participants had met a COVID-19 case within 2 weeks. The CDR3 is made up of 16 amino acids. The V end was cut by 5 bases, the J end by 0 bases, with 16 bases between. The germline CDR1 and CDR2 sequences are SNHLY and FYNNEI.

This clonotype was sampled from a woman aged 18-29 years who had been exposed to COVID-19. This sequence joins TRBV2 and TRBJ1-1; D is possibly TRBD1 (6 bases). The sequencing input was PBMCs or T cells enriched from blood (not recorded which). DNA of the CDR3: TGTGCCAGCAGTTATAGACGACAGGCGATGAACACTGAAGCTTTCTTT. Its protein product is CASSYRRQAMNTEAFF.